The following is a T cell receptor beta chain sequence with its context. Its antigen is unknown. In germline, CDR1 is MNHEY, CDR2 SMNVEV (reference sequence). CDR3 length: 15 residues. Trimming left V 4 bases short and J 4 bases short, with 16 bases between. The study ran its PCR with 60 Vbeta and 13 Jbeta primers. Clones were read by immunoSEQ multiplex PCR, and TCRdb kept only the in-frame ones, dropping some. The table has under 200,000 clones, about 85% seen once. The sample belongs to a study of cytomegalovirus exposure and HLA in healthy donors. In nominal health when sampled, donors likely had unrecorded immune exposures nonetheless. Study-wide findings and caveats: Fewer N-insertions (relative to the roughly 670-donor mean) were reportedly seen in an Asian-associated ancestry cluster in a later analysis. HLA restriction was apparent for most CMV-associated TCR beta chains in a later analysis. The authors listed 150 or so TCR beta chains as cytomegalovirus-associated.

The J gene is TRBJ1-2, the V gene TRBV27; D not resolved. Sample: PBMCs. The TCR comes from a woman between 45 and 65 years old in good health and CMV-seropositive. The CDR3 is CASSSTRHPFYGYTF. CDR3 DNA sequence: TGTGCCAGCAGTTCCACGAGACATCCCTTCTATGGCTACACCTTC.